One T cell receptor (beta chain) is described in this entry. What it recognizes is unknown. This entry is derived from a study of early T cells in non-severe SARS-CoV-2 infection. TCRdb re-derived calls from the 5' RACE reads in MiXCR, one entry per CDR3 protein. This sample has tens of thousands of distinct CDR3 sequences, with just under 15% found just once. CDR1 is SQVTM and CDR2 is ANQGSEA in the germline V gene. Trimming cost V 7 bases and J 5 bases, with 8 bases left between them. The CDR3 has 11 residues. General study results and limits: VDJdb matching, biased toward anti-spike CD8 responses, missed private and CD4 specificities.

The receptor's source is an adult who was a healthcare worker with PCR-confirmed SARS-CoV-2 infection or an uninfected control (not recorded which). V gene TRBV29-1 combines with J gene TRBJ2-2; the D is unclear. The sample taken for sequencing was whole blood. This chain's CDR3 is CSALGTGELFF. Here the CDR3 DNA reads TGCAGCGCATTGGGAACCGGGGAGCTGTTTTTT.